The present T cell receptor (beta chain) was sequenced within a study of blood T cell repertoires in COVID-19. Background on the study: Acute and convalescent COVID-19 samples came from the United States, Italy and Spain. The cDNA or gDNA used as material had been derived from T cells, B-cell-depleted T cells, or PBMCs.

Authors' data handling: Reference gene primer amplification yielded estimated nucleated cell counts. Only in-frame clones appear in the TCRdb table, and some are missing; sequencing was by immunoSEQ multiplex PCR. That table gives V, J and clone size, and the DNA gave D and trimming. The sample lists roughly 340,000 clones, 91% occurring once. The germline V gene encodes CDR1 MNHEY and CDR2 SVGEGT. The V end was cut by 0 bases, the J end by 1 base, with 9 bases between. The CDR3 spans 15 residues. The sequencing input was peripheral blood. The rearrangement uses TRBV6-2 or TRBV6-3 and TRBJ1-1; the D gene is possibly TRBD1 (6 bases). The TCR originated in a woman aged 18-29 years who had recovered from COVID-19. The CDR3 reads CASSYSTGPNTEAFF. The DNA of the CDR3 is TGTGCCAGCAGTTACTCGACAGGACCGAACACTGAAGCTTTCTTT.